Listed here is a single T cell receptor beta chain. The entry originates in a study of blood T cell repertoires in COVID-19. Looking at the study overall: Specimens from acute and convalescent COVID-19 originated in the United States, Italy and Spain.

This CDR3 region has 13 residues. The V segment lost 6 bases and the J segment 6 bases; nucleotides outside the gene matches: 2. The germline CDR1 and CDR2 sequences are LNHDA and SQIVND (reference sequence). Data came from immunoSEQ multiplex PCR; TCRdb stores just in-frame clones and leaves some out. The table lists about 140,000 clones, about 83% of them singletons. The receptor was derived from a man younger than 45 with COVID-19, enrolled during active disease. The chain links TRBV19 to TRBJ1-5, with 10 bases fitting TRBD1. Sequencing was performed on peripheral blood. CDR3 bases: TGTGCCAGTAGCCGACAGGGGGCTCAGCCCCAGCATTTT. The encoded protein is CASSRQGAQPQHF. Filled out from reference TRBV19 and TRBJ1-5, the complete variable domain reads DGGITQSPKYLFRKEGQNVTLSCEQNLNHDAMYWYRQDPGQGLRLIYYSQIVNDFQKGDIAEGYSVSREKKESFPLTVTSAQKNPTAFYLCASSRQGAQPQHFGDGTRLSIL.